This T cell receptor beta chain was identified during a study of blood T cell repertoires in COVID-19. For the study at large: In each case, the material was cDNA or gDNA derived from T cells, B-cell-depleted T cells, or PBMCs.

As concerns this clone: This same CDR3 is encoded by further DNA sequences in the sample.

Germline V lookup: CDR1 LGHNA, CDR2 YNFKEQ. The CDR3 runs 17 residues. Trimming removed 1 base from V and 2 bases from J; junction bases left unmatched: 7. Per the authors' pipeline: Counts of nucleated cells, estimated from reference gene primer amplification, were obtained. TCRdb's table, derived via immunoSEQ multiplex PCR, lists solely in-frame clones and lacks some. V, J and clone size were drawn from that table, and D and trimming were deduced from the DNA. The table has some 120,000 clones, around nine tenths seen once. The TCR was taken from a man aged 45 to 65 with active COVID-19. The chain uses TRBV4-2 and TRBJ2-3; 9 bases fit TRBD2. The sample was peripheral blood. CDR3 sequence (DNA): TGTGCCAGCAGCCAAGGTCTAGCGGGGAGCCTCACAGATACGCAGTATTTT. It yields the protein CASSQGLAGSLTDTQYF.